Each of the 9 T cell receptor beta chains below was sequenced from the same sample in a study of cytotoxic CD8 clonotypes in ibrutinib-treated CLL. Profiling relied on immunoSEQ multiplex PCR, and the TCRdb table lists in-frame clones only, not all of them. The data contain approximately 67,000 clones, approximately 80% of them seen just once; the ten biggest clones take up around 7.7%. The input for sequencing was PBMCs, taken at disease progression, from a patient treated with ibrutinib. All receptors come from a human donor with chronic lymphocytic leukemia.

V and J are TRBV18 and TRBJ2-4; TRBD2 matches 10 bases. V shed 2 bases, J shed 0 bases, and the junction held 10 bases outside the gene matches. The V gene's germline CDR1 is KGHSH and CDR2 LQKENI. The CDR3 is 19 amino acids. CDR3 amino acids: CASSPESSGGELAKNIQYF. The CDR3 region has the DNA TGTGCCAGCTCACCAGAGTCTAGCGGGGGCGAACTAGCCAAAAACATTCAGTACTTC.

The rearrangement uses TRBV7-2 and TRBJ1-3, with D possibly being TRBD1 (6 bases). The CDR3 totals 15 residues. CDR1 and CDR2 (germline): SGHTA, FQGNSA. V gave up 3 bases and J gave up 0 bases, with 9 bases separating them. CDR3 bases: TGTGCCAGCAGCTTGACAGGCCGCTCTGGAAACACCATATATTTT. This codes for CASSLTGRSGNTIYF.

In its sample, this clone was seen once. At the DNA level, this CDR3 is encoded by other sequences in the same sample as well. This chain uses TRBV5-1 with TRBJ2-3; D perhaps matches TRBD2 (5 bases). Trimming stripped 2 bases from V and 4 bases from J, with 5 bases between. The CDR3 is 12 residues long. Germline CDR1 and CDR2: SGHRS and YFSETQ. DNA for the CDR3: TGCGCCAGCAGCTTCGGGGCAGATACGCAGTATTTT. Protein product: CASSFGADTQYF. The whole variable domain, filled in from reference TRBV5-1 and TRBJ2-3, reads KAGVTQTPRYLIKTRGQQVTLSCSPISGHRSVSWYQQTPGQGLQFLFEYFSETQRNKGNFPGRFSGRQFSNSRSEMNVSTLELGDSALYLCASSFGADTQYFGPGTRLTVL.

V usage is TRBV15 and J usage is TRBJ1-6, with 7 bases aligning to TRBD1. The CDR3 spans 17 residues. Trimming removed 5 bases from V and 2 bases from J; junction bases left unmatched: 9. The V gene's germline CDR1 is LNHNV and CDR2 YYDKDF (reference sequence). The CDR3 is CATSPLQGPAYNSPLHF. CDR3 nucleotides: TGTGCCACCAGCCCCCTACAGGGGCCCGCCTATAATTCACCCCTCCACTTT. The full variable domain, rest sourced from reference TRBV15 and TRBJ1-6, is DAMVIQNPRYQVTQFGKPVTLSCSQTLNHNVMYWYQQKSSQAPKLLFHYYDKDFNNEADTPDNFQSRRPNTSFCFLDIRSPGLGDTAMYLCATSPLQGPAYNSPLHFGNGTRLTVT.

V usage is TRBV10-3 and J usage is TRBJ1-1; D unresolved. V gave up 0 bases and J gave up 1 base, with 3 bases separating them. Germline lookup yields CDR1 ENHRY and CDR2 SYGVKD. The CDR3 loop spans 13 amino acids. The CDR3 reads CAISESRNTEAFF. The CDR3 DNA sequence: TGTGCCATCAGTGAGTCGCGGAACACTGAAGCTTTCTTT.

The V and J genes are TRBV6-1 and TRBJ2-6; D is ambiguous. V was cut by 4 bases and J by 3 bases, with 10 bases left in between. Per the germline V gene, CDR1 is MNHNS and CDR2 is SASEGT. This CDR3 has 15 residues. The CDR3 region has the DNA TGTGCCAGCAGTGGCCGTCTTGATGGGGCCAACGTCCTGACTTTC. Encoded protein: CASSGRLDGANVLTF.

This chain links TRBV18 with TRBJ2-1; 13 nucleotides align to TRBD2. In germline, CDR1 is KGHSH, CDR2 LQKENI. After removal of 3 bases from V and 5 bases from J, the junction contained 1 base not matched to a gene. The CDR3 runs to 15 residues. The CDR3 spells CASSPTSGGNNEQFF. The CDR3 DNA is TGTGCCAGCTCACCGACTAGCGGGGGGAACAATGAGCAGTTCTTC.

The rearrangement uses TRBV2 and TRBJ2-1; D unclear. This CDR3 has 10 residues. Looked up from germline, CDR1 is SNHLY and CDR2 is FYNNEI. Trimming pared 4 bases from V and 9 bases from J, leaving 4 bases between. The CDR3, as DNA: TGTGCCAGCAGTGCCGGTGAGCAGTTCTTC. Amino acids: CASSAGEQFF.

The CDR3 DNA is TGTGCCAGCAGCTTTACCGGTGGGAGCTCCTACAATGAGCAGTTCTTC. It codes for CASSFTGGSSYNEQFF. The J gene is TRBJ2-1, the V gene TRBV7-3, with a possible D match to TRBD2 (5 bases). There are 16 residues in the CDR3. With 3 bases removed from V and 0 bases from J, the gap between germline ends came to 12 bases. Germline V CDR1 and CDR2: SGHTA, FQGTGA.